This TCR beta chain appears in the sequencing data of a study of shared clonotypes between healthy human individuals. The V gene end was trimmed by 4 bases and the J gene end by 1 base; junction bases not matched to a gene: 8. The CDR3 sequence is 15 residues long. The V gene's germline CDR1 is SGHNT and CDR2 YYREEE (reference sequence). Running of the assay took place at deep level. Libraries were prepared by immunoSEQ multiplex PCR; TCRdb keeps only in-frame clonotypes and omits some of them. The sample lists roughly 1,100,000 clones, about 77% seen once, with approximately 1.5% in the top ten. From CD4+ cells came CD45RA+ naive and CD45RA-negative memory subsets.

The sequence was collected from a man between 18 and 29 years old in good health. Sequencing input: memory CD4+ T cells sorted from blood. The subset denotes: CD45RA-negative fraction. The chain recombines TRBV5-4 with TRBJ2-7, with TRBD1 matching 7 bases. CDR3 nucleotides: TGTGCCAGCAGCCCTATTTCGACAGGGTCCTACGAGCAGTACTTC. Translated, it gives CASSPISTGSYEQYF.